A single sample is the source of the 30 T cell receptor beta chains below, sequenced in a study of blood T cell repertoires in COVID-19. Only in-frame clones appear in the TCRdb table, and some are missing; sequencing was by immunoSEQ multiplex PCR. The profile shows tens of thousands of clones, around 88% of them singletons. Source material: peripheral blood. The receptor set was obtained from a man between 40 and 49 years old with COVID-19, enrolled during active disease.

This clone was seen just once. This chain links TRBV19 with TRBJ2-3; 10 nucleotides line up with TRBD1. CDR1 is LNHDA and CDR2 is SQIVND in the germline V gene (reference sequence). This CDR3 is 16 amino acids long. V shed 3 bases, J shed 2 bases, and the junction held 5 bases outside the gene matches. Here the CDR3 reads CASSMWDRGNTDTQYF. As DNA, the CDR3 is TGTGCCAGTAGTATGTGGGACAGGGGAAACACAGATACGCAGTATTTT.

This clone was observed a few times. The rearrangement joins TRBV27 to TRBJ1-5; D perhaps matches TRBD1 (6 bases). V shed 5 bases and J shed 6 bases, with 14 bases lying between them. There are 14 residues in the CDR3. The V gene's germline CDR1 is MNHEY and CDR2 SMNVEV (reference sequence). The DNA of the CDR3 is TGTGCCAGCAGTATCTACAGGGAGGGTCAGCCCCAGCATTTT. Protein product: CASSIYREGQPQHF.

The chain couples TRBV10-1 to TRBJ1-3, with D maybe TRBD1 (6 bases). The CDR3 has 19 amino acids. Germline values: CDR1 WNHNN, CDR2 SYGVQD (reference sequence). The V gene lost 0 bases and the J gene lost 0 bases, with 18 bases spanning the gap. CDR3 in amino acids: CASSESTPQGSYSGNTIYF. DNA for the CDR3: TGCGCCAGCAGTGAGTCGACCCCCCAGGGGTCCTACTCTGGAAACACCATATATTTT.

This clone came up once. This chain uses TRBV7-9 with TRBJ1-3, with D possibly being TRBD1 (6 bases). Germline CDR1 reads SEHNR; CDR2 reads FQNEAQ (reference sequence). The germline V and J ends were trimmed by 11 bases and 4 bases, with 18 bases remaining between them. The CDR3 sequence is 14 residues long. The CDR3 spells CAVEAGASGNTIYF. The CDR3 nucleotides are TGTGCCGTCGAAGCGGGGGCGTCGGGAAACACCATATATTTT.

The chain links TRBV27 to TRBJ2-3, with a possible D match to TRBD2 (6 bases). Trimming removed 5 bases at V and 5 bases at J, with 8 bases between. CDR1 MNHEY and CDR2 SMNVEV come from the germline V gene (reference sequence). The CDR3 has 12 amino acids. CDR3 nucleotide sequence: TGTGCCAGCAGTCCAGCGGGAGATACGCAGTATTTT. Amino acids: CASSPAGDTQYF.

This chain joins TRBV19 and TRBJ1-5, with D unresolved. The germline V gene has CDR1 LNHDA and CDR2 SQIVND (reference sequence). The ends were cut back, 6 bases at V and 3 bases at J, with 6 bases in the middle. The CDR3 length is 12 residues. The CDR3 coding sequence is TGTGCCAGTAGCCCAGACAATCAGCCCCAGCATTTT. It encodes CASSPDNQPQHF.

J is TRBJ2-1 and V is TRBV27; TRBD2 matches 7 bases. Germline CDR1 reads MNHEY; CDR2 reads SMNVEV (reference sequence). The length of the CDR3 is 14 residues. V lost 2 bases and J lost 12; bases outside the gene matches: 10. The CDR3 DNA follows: TGTGCCAGCAGTTTAGAGCGGGGACCGCTTGGGCAGTTCTTC. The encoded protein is CASSLERGPLGQFF.

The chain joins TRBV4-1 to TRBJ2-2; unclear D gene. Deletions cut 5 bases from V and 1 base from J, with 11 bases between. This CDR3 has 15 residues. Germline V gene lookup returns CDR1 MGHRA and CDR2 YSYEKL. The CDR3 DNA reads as TGCGCCAGCAGCTCCCCCCCCAGGAACACCGGGGAGCTGTTTTTT. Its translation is CASSSPPRNTGELFF.

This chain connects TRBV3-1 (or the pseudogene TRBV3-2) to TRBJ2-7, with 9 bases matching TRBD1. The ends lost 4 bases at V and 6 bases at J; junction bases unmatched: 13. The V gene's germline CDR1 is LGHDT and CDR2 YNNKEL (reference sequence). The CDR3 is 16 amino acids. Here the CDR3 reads CASSRGIRDRAREQYF. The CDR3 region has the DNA TGTGCCAGCAGCCGAGGGATCCGGGACAGGGCACGCGAGCAGTACTTC.

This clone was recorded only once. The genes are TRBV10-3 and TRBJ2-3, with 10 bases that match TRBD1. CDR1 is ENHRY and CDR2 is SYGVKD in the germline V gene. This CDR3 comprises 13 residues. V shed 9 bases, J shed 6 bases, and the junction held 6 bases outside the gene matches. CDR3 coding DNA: TGTGCCATTGGGACAGGGGAAGCCGATACGCAGTATTTT. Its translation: CAIGTGEADTQYF.

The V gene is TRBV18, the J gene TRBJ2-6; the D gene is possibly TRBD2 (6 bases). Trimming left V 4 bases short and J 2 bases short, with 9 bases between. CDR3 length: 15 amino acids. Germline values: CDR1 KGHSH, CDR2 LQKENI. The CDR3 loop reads CASSLGGAGANVLTF. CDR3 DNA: TGTGCCAGCTCACTGGGAGGTGCTGGGGCCAACGTCCTGACTTTC.

In nucleotides, the CDR3 is TGTGCCAGCAGTCTATATAATTCACCCCTCCACTTT. As protein: CASSLYNSPLHF. The chain links TRBV6-5 to TRBJ1-6, with D hard to call. The CDR3 sequence is 12 residues long. The germline gives CDR1 MNHEY, CDR2 SVGAGI. V was cut by 5 bases and J by 4 bases, with 3 bases left in between.

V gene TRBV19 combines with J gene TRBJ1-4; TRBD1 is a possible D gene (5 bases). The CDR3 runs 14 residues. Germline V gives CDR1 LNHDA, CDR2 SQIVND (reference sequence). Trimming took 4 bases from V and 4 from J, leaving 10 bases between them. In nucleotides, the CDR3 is TGTGCCAGTAGTAGCGGCGGGGGTAATGAAAAACTGTTTTTT. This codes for CASSSGGGNEKLFF.

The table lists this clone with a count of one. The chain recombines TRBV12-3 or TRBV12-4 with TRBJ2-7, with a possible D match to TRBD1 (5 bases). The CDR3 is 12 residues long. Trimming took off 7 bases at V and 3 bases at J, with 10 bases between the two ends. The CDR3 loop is CASTDSVYEQYF. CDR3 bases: TGTGCCAGCACCGACAGTGTCTACGAGCAGTACTTC.

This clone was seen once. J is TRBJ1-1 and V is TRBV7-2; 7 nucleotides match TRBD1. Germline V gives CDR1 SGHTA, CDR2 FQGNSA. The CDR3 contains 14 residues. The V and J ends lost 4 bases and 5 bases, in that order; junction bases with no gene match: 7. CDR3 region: CASSYQGGGTEAFF. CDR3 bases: TGTGCCAGCAGCTATCAGGGGGGCGGAACTGAAGCTTTCTTT.

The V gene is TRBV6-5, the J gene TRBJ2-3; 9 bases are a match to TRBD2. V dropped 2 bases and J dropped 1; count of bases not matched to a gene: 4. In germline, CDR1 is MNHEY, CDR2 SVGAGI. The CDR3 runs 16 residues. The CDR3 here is CASSYVRGGGTDTQYF. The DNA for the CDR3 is TGTGCCAGCAGTTACGTGCGGGGGGGCGGCACAGATACGCAGTATTTT.

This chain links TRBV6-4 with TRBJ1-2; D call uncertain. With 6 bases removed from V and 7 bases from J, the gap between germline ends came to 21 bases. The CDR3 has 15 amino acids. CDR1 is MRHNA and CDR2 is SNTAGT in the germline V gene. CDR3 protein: CASSPVGRSSGGYTF. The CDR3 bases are TGTGCCAGCAGCCCTGTTGGCCGATCCTCGGGTGGCTACACCTTC.

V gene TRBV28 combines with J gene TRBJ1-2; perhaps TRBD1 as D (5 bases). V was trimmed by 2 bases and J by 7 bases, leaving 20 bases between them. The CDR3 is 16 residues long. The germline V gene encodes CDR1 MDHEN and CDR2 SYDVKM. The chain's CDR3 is CASSLMKIAGWGGYTF. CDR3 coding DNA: TGTGCCAGCAGTTTAATGAAAATAGCAGGGTGGGGTGGCTACACCTTC.

The CDR3 coding sequence is TGTGCCAACCGCCGACAAGCTAACTATGGCTACACCTTC. Amino acids: CANRRQANYGYTF. The chain uses TRBV5-8 and TRBJ1-2; D uncertain. V was shortened by 9 bases and J by 0 bases, with 12 bases between the two germline ends. This CDR3 spans 13 amino acids. Germline-derived CDR1 and CDR2 are SGHTS and YDEGEE.

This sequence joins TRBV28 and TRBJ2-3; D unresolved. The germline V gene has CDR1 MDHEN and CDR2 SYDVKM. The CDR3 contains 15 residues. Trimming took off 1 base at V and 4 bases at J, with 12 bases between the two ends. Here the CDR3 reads CASSLFAGFADTQYF. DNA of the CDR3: TGTGCCAGCAGTTTATTCGCCGGTTTTGCAGATACGCAGTATTTT.

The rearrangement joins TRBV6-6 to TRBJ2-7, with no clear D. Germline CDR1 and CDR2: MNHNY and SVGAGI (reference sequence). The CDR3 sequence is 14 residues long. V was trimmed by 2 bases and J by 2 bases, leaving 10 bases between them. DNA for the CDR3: TGTGCCAGCAGTTACGCGGCGACGACCTACGAGCAGTACTTC. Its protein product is CASSYAATTYEQYF.

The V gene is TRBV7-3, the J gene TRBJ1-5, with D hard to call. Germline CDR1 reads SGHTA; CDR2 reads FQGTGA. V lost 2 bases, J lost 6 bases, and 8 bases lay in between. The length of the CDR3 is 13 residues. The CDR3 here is CASSLGSGQPQHF. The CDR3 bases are TGTGCCAGCAGCTTAGGGTCGGGTCAGCCCCAGCATTTT.

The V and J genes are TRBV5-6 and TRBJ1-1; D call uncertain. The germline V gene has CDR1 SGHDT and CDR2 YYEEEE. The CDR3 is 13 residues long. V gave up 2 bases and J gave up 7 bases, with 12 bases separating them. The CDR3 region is CASSFVREVEAFF. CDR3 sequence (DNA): TGTGCCAGCAGCTTCGTAAGGGAGGTTGAAGCTTTCTTT.

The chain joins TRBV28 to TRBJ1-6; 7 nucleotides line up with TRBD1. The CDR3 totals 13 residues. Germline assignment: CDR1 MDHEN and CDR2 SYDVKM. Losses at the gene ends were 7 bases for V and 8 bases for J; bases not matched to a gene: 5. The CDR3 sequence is CASKDRVDSPLHF. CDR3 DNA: TGTGCCAGCAAAGACAGGGTAGATTCACCCCTCCACTTT. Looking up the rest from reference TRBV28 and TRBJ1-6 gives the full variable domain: DVKVTQSSRYLVKRTGEKVFLECVQDMDHENMFWYRQDPGLGLRLIYFSYDVKMKEKGDIPEGYSVSREKKERFSLILESASTNQTSMYLCASKDRVDSPLHFGNGTRLTVT.

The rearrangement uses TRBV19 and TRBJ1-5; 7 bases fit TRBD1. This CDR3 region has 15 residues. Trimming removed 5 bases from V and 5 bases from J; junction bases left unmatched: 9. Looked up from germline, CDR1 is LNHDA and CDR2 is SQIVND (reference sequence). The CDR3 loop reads CASSPTTQGHQPQHF. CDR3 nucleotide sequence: TGTGCCAGTAGTCCGACTACACAGGGGCATCAGCCCCAGCATTTT.

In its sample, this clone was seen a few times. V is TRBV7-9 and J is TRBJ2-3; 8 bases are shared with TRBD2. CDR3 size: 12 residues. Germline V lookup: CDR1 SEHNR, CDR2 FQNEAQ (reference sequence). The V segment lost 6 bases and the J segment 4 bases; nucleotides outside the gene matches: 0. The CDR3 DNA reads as TGTGCCAGCAGGCGGGGGGCAGATACGCAGTATTTT. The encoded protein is CASRRGADTQYF. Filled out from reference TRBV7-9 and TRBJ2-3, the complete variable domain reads DTGVSQNPRHKITKRGQNVTFRCDPISEHNRLYWYRQTLGQGPEFLTYFQNEAQLEKSRLLSDRFSAERPKGSFSTLEIQRTEQGDSAMYLCASRRGADTQYFGPGTRLTVL.

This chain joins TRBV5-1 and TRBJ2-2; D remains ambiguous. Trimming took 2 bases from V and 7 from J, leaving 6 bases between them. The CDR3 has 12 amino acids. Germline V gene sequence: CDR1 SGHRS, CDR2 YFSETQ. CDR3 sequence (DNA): TGCGCCAGCAGCTTCCCGGGCGGGGAGCTGTTTTTT. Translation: CASSFPGGELFF.

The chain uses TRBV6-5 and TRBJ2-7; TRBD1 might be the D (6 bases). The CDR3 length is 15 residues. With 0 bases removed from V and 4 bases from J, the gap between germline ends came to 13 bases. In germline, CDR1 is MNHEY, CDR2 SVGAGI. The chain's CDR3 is CASSYSWKQGYEQYF. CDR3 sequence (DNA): TGTGCCAGCAGTTACTCCTGGAAACAGGGTTACGAGCAGTACTTC.

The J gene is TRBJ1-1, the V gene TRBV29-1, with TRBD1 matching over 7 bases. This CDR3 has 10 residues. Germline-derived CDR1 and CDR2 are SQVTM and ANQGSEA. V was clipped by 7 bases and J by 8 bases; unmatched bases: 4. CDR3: CSAGGIEAFF. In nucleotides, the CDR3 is TGCAGCGCAGGGGGTATCGAAGCTTTCTTT. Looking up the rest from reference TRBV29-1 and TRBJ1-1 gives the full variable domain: SAVISQKPSRDICQRGTSLTIQCQVDSQVTMMFWYRQQPGQSLTLIATANQGSEATYESGFVIDKFPISRPNLTFSTLTVSNMSPEDSSIYLCSAGGIEAFFGQGTRLTVV.

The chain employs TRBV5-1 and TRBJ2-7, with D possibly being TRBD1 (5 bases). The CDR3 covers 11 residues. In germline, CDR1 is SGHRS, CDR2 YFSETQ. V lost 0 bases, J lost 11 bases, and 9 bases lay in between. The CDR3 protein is CASSLEGCKYF. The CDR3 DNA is TGCGCCAGCAGCTTGGAGGGGTGTAAGTACTTC.